This T cell receptor beta chain was captured in a study of breast tumors, draining lymph nodes, adjacent tissues. This clonotype occurred many times. Its antigen is not known. Deletions cut 7 bases from V and 8 bases from J, with 17 bases between. The CDR3 has 14 residues. CDR1 SNHLY and CDR2 FYNNEI come from the germline V gene. TCRdb redid the calling of the multiplex PCR reads with MiXCR, one entry per CDR3 protein. The table shows tens of thousands of distinct CDR3 sequences, with around 23% occurring only once. Study conclusions and caveats: The data were judged consistent with most tumor T cells coming from lymph node and expanding in tumor. Data only fit, rather than demonstrated, lymph node origin of most tumor T cells. Compared with basal-like, luminal-like tumors shared significantly more repertoire with nontumor tissue. Tumor TCR diversity was below lymph nodes but above nontumor tissue.

This chain links TRBV2 with TRBJ1-4; possible D gene TRBD1, 6 bases. Sequencing was done on a sample of breast tumor tissue. The source is a female donor with breast cancer. Some clones in this sample may be carry-over from other donors' samples. The CDR3 DNA reads TGTGCCAGCAATATACAGGGCTTTGGAGAAAAACTGTTTTTT. Translated, it gives CASNIQGFGEKLFF.